A single sample gave rise to the 25 T cell receptor beta chains below, sequenced in a study of cytomegalovirus exposure and HLA in healthy donors. The PCR contained 60 Vbeta and 13 Jbeta primers. Clones were sequenced by immunoSEQ multiplex PCR, and TCRdb holds only the in-frame ones, with some missing. The top ten clones hold about 3.1% of a sample with about 100,000 clones, roughly 78% of them seen once. Material: PBMCs. The receptor set was obtained from a woman between 40 and 50 years old in good health and CMV-seronegative.

The chain uses TRBV5-6 and TRBJ1-2; 12 bases are a match to TRBD1. Germline V gives CDR1 SGHDT, CDR2 YYEEEE. The length of the CDR3 is 15 residues. Germline trimming cut 4 bases from V and 7 bases from J; bases unmatched to any gene: 8. This CDR3 is CASSLAGTGGRGYTF. CDR3 nucleotides: TGTGCCAGCAGCCTGGCCGGGACAGGGGGCCGTGGCTACACCTTC.

The genes are TRBV7-8 and TRBJ1-6; 9 bases line up with TRBD1. Germline lookup yields CDR1 SGHVS and CDR2 FQNEAQ. The CDR3 is made up of 15 amino acids. Losses at the gene ends were 0 bases for V and 7 bases for J; bases not matched to a gene: 1. The CDR3 DNA sequence: TGTGCCAGCAGCTTAGCGGGACAGGGAAATTCACCCCTCCACTTT. This sequence encodes CASSLAGQGNSPLHF.

The chain employs TRBV28 and TRBJ1-6; D remains unclear. CDR1 and CDR2 from the germline V gene are MDHEN and SYDVKM. V was clipped by 8 bases and J by 9 bases, with 14 bases between them. The CDR3 contains 13 residues. The DNA for the CDR3 is TGTGCCAGCCGACTCGGATGGGTTTCACCCCTCCACTTT. Encoded protein: CASRLGWVSPLHF.

V and J are TRBV5-1 and TRBJ1-2, with TRBD1 as a possible D gene (5 bases). Germline values: CDR1 SGHRS, CDR2 YFSETQ. Trimming stripped 3 bases from V and 6 bases from J, with 21 bases between. This CDR3 has 16 amino acids. The DNA of the CDR3 is TGCGCCAGCAGCTCCTTGAGGCAGGGTATTATGCATGGCTACACCTTC. Translated: CASSSLRQGIMHGYTF.

This clone was picked up one time. The V gene is TRBV4-2, the J gene TRBJ2-1, with 10 bases fitting TRBD2. The J segment lost 0 bases and the V segment lost 1 base, leaving 12 bases of the junction unmatched. The CDR3 runs 20 residues. Germline V gene sequence: CDR1 LGHNA, CDR2 YNFKEQ. CDR3 sequence (DNA): TGTGCCAGCAGCCAAGGTCGGCTAGCGGGAGTTTTGAGCTCCTACAATGAGCAGTTCTTC. It codes for CASSQGRLAGVLSSYNEQFF.

The sample holds one count of this clone. The rearrangement joins TRBV6-1 to TRBJ2-7; D might be TRBD2 (5 bases). Per germline, CDR1 MNHNS and CDR2 SASEGT. Trimming removed 6 bases from V and 0 bases from J, with 9 bases in between. This CDR3 contains 13 residues. The CDR3 loop is CASSGGSSYEQYF. The CDR3 coding sequence is TGTGCCAGCAGCGGAGGCAGCTCCTACGAGCAGTACTTC.

This clone was seen once. This chain links TRBV6-5 with TRBJ2-7, with D possibly being TRBD1 (5 bases). Trimming left V 0 bases short and J 2 bases short, with 11 bases between. The CDR3 is made up of 15 amino acids. Germline CDR1 MNHEY, CDR2 SVGAGI. The CDR3 DNA sequence: TGTGCCAGCAGTTACTCGCGACAGCTTACCTACGAGCAGTACTTC. Encoded protein: CASSYSRQLTYEQYF.

About this clone itself: A junction boundary mismatches the germline segment, possibly from a read error. This chain joins TRBV7-9 and TRBJ2-7; 11 nucleotides line up with TRBD1. The CDR3 has 15 amino acids. Germline V CDR1 and CDR2: SEHNR, FQNEAQ (reference sequence). The CDR3 here is CSSSLGQGAFDEQYF. The CDR3 DNA is TGTTCCAGCAGCTTAGGACAGGGGGCTTTCGACGAGCAGTACTTC.

The chain combines TRBV19 with TRBJ1-1; D might be TRBD1 (5 bases). Looked up from germline, CDR1 is LNHDA and CDR2 is SQIVND (reference sequence). Deletions cut 7 bases from V and 0 bases from J, with 21 bases between. CDR3 length: 17 amino acids. The CDR3, as DNA: TGTGCCAGTACCCGTCCGGGGGTAGGGGCGGTGAACACTGAAGCTTTCTTT. It codes for CASTRPGVGAVNTEAFF.

The chain recombines TRBV5-5 with TRBJ2-7; TRBD2 matches 8 bases. CDR3 length: 15 residues. CDR1 is SGHKS, CDR2 YYEKEE, per germline (reference sequence). V was pared by 0 bases and J by 6 bases, with 8 bases of the junction left unmatched. The CDR3 sequence: CASSLAGLAGVEQYF. Here the CDR3 DNA reads TGTGCCAGCAGCTTGGCCGGACTAGCTGGGGTCGAGCAGTACTTC.

The rearrangement links TRBV5-1 to TRBJ2-1; 10 positions match TRBD2. The CDR3 totals 17 residues. V shed 1 base, J shed 5 bases, and the junction held 9 bases outside the gene matches. Germline CDR1 and CDR2: SGHRS and YFSETQ. DNA of the CDR3: TGCGCCAGCAGCTTGAGGCTAGCGGGGGAACAAAACAATGAGCAGTTCTTC. It codes for CASSLRLAGEQNNEQFF.

This clone was seen just once. The rearrangement links TRBV6-5 to TRBJ1-2, with 7 bases identical to TRBD1. CDR3 size: 12 residues. Germline values: CDR1 MNHEY, CDR2 SVGAGI. Unmatched junction bases numbered 6, after V lost 6 bases and J lost 8 bases. CDR3 sequence (DNA): TGTGCCAGCAGGACTCAGGGGGTAGGCTACACCTTC. It codes for CASRTQGVGYTF.

The chain employs TRBV20-1 and TRBJ2-1; no clear D. The germline V gene encodes CDR1 DFQATT and CDR2 SNEGSKA (reference sequence). This CDR3 comprises 11 residues. Written as DNA, the CDR3 is TGCGGCGAGGCGACCCACAATGAGCAGTTCTTC. Its protein product is CGEATHNEQFF.

The gene calls are TRBV10-3 and TRBJ2-3; 7 nucleotides agree with TRBD2. This CDR3 comprises 15 residues. Germline CDR1 is ENHRY and CDR2 is SYGVKD. V lost 6 bases to trimming and J lost 0 bases; unmatched junction nucleotides: 6. The DNA of the CDR3 is TGTGCCATCAGCAAAGACGGGGGGAGCACAGATACGCAGTATTTT. This sequence encodes CAISKDGGSTDTQYF.

The rearrangement links TRBV11-2 to TRBJ2-1, with a possible D match to TRBD2 (5 bases). Deletions cut 2 bases from V and 7 bases from J, with 12 bases between. From germline, CDR1 is SGHAT and CDR2 FQNNGV. There are 14 residues in the CDR3. The CDR3 loop is CASSLILALNEQFF. Here the CDR3 DNA reads TGTGCCAGCAGCTTAATCCTAGCTCTTAATGAGCAGTTCTTC.

CDR3 region: CASSYTGGSSYGYTF. CDR3 sequence (DNA): TGTGCCAGCAGCTACACAGGGGGGAGTTCTTATGGCTACACCTTC. The chain links TRBV7-9 to TRBJ1-2; the match to TRBD1 covers 8 bases. Trimming took 4 bases from V and 5 from J; bases not matched to a gene: 9. CDR1 and CDR2 from the germline V gene are SEHNR and FQNEAQ (reference sequence). The CDR3 runs 15 residues.

The rearrangement links TRBV28 to TRBJ2-7; 7 bases are shared with TRBD1. CDR1 MDHEN and CDR2 SYDVKM come from the germline V gene. V lost 5 bases, J lost 3 bases, and 4 bases stayed unmatched. The CDR3 contains 13 residues. CDR3 protein: CASSRAGGYEQYF. CDR3 in DNA: TGTGCCAGCAGTCGGGCAGGGGGCTACGAGCAGTACTTC.

This clone has only a few counts. This same CDR3 is encoded by further DNA sequences in the sample. The V gene is TRBV13, the J gene TRBJ2-5; 11 nucleotides align to TRBD2. The CDR3 consists of 16 residues. Germline lookup yields CDR1 PRHDT and CDR2 FYEKMQ (reference sequence). V dropped 0 bases and J dropped 1; count of bases not matched to a gene: 1. The chain's CDR3 is CASSLGLAGGQETQYF. The CDR3 DNA is TGTGCCAGCAGCTTAGGGCTAGCGGGGGGCCAAGAGACCCAGTACTTC. The full variable domain, completed using reference TRBV13 and TRBJ2-5, is AAGVIQSPRHLIKEKRETATLKCYPIPRHDTVYWYQQGPGQDPQFLISFYEKMQSDKGSIPDRFSAQQFSDYHSELNMSSLELGDSALYFCASSLGLAGGQETQYFGPGTRLLVL.

The genes are TRBV7-2 and TRBJ2-2; 12 nucleotides line up with TRBD2. With 5 bases clipped from V and 7 bases from J, the junction kept 5 bases outside the gene matches. From germline, CDR1 is SGHTA and CDR2 FQGNSA. The CDR3 contains 15 residues. This chain's CDR3 is CASSPWTSGNGELFF. The CDR3 DNA is TGTGCCAGCAGCCCCTGGACTAGCGGGAACGGGGAGCTGTTTTTT.

For the CDR3, the DNA is TGTGCCAGCAGTTACTCAGGGGGAGAGCGCACCTACGAGCAGTACTTC. As protein: CASSYSGGERTYEQYF. The chain uses TRBV6-5 and TRBJ2-7; D may be TRBD1 (6 bases). Looked up from germline, CDR1 is MNHEY and CDR2 is SVGAGI. CDR3 length: 16 residues. Trimming pared 0 bases from V and 2 bases from J, leaving 14 bases between.

The V and J genes are TRBV5-1 and TRBJ2-1, with 12 bases that match TRBD1. J was trimmed by 7 bases and V by 5 bases; bases with no gene match: 7. The germline V gene has CDR1 SGHRS and CDR2 YFSETQ. The CDR3 runs 15 residues. The CDR3 DNA reads TGCGCCAGCAGACCGGGACAGGGGGCTCTGAATGAGCAGTTCTTC. This codes for CASRPGQGALNEQFF.

The chain employs TRBV30 and TRBJ2-3; 7 positions match TRBD1. V shed 2 bases and J 6 bases; nucleotides not matched to a gene: 8. Per the germline V gene, CDR1 is GTSNPN and CDR2 is SVGIG (reference sequence). CDR3 size: 14 residues. This chain's CDR3 is CAWSLTGEYDTQYF. CDR3 bases: TGTGCCTGGAGTCTTACAGGGGAATACGATACGCAGTATTTT.

The chain carries TRBV9 and TRBJ1-2; D uncertain. Germline-derived CDR1 and CDR2 are SGDLS and YYNGEE. V was trimmed by 0 bases and J by 4 bases, leaving 13 bases between them. The CDR3 totals 15 residues. CDR3 protein: CASSVGSASGYGYTF. CDR3 bases: TGTGCCAGCAGCGTAGGGTCAGCTTCGGGCTATGGCTACACCTTC.

As to this clone: In the same sample, other DNA sequences code for this CDR3. This chain links TRBV7-2 with TRBJ2-1; no reliable D call. This CDR3 spans 13 amino acids. The germline V gene has CDR1 SGHTA and CDR2 FQGNSA. The V and J ends lost 3 bases and 5 bases respectively, with 8 bases between them. CDR3 in amino acids: CASSFNRDNEQFF. The CDR3 region has the DNA TGTGCCAGCAGCTTCAACAGAGACAATGAGCAGTTCTTC.

The chain links TRBV29-1 to TRBJ2-5; perhaps TRBD2 as D (6 bases). V lost 2 bases and J lost 5, with 15 bases in between. The CDR3 extends over 14 amino acids. Germline CDR1 reads SQVTM; CDR2 reads ANQGSEA. The CDR3 reads CSVEIGGGRETQYF. The CDR3 nucleotides are TGCAGCGTTGAAATTGGGGGAGGCAGGGAGACCCAGTACTTC.